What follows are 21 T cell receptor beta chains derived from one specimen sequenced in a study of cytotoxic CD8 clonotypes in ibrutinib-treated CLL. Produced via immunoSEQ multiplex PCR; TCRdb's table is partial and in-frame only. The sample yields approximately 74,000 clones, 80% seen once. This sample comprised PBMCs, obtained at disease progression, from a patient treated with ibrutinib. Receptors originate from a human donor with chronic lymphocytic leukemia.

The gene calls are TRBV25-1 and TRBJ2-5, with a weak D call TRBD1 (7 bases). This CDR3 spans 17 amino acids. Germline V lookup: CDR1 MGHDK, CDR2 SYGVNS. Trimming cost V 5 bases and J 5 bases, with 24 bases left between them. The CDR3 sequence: CASSPTSSRGAWETQYF. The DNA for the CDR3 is TGTGCCAGCAGTCCAACTAGTAGCAGGGGGGCCTGGGAGACCCAGTACTTC.

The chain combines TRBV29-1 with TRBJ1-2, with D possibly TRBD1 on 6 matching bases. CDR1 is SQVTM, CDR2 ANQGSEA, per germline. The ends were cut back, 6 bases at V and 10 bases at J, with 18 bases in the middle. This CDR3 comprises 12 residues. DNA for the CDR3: TGCAGCGTCCTCAGGGGAGGGATTAACTACACCTTC. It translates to CSVLRGGINYTF.

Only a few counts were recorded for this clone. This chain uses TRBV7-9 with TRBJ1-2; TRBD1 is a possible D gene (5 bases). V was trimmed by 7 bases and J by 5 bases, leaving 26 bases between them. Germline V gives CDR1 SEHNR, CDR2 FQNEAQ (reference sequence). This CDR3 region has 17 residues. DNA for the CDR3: TGTGCCAGCATCAATTATTTCTTAGGGGAACCGGTTTATGGCTACACCTTC. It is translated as CASINYFLGEPVYGYTF.

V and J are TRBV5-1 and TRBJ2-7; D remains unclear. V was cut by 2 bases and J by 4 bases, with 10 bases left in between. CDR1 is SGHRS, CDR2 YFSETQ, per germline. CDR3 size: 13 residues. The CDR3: CASSFAGPYEQYF. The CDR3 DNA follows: TGCGCCAGCAGCTTTGCCGGGCCGTACGAGCAGTACTTC.

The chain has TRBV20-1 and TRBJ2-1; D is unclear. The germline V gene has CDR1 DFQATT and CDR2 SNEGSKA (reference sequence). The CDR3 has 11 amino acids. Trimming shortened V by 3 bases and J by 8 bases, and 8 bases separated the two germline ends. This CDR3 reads CSASKLDEQFF. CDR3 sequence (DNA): TGCAGTGCTAGTAAGTTAGATGAGCAGTTCTTC.

In nucleotides, the CDR3 is TGCACCAGCGGGGCCCCTTGGCGTAGCGGGAGGGAGTTCTTC. Translating it yields CTSGAPWRSGREFF. The genes are TRBV1 and TRBJ2-1; the table's D gene call, TRBD2, was not cross checked with the DNA. TRBV1 is termed a pseudogene. CDR3 length equals 14 residues.

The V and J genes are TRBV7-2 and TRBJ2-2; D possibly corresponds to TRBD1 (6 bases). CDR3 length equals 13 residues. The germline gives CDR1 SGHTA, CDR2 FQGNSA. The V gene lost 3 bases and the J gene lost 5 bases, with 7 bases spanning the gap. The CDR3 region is CASSLRGTGELFF. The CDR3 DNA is TGTGCCAGCAGCTTGAGGGGGACCGGGGAGCTGTTTTTT.

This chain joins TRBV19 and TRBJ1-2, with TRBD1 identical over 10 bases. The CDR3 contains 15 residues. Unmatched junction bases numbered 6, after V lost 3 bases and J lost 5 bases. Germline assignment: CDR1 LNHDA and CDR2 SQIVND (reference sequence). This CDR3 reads CASSIFGTGVYGYTF. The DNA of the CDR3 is TGTGCCAGTAGTATCTTTGGGACAGGGGTATATGGCTACACCTTC.

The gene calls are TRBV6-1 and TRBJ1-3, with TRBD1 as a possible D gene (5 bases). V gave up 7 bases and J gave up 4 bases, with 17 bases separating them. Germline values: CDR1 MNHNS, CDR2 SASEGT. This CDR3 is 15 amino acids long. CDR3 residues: CASMAGPYGGNTIYF. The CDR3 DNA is TGTGCCAGCATGGCAGGGCCCTACGGCGGAAACACCATATATTTT.

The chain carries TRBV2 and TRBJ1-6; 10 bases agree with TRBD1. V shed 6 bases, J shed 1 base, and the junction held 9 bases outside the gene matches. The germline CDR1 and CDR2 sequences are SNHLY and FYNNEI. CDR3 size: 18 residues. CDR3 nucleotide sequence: TGTGCCAGCAGGAAAGGACAGGGGGTTAGATCCTATAATTCACCCCTCCACTTT. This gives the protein CASRKGQGVRSYNSPLHF. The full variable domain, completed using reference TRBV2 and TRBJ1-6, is EPEVTQTPSHQVTQMGQEVILRCVPISNHLYFYWYRQILGQKVEFLVSFYNNEISEKSEIFDDQFSVERPDGSNFTLKIRSTKLEDSAMYFCASRKGQGVRSYNSPLHFGNGTRLTVT.

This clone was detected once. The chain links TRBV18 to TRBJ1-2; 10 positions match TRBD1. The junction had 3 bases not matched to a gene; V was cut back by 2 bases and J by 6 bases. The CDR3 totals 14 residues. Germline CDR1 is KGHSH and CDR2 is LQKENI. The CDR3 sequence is CASSPDGTGDGYTF. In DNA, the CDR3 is TGTGCCAGCTCACCAGACGGGACAGGGGATGGCTACACCTTC.

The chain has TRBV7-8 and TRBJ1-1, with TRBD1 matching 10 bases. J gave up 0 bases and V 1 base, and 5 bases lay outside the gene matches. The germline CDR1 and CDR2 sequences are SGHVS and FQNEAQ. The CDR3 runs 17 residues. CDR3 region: CASSLVGTGVMNTEAFF. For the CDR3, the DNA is TGTGCCAGCAGCTTAGTGGGGACAGGGGTCATGAACACTGAAGCTTTCTTT.

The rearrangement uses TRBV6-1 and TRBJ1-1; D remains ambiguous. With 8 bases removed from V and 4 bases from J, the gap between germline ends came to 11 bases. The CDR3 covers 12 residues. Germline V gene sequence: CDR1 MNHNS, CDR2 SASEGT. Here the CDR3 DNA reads TGTGCCAGCTGGCGGACCGGCACTGAAGCTTTCTTT. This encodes CASWRTGTEAFF.

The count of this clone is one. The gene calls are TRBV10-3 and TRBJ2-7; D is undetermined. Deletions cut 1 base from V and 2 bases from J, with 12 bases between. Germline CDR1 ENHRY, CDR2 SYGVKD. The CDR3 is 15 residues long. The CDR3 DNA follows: TGTGCCATCAGTGAGTTATTCGAGAAACCCTACGAGCAGTACTTC. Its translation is CAISELFEKPYEQYF.

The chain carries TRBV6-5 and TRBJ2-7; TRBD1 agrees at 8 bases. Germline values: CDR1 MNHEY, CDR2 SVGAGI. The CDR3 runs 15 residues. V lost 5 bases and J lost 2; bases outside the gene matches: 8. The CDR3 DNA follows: TGTGCCAGCAGTCCCCGCAGGGACAGGACCTACGAGCAGTACTTC. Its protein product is CASSPRRDRTYEQYF.

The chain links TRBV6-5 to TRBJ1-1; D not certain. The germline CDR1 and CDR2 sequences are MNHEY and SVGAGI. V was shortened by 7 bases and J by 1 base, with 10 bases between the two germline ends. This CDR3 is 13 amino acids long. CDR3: CASTSDGNTEAFF. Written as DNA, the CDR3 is TGTGCCAGCACCTCGGACGGGAACACTGAAGCTTTCTTT.

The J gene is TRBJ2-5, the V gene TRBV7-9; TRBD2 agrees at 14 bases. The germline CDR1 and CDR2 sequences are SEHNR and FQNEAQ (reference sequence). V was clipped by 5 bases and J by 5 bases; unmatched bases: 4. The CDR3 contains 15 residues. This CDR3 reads CASSVGLAGVETQYF. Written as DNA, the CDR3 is TGTGCCAGCAGCGTGGGACTAGCGGGAGTGGAGACCCAGTACTTC.

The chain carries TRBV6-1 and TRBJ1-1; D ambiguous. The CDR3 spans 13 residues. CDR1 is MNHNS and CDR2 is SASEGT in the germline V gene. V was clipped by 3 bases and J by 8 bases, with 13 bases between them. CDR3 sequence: CASSESGGLEAFF. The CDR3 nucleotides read TGTGCCAGCAGTGAGTCGGGAGGGCTGGAAGCTTTCTTT.

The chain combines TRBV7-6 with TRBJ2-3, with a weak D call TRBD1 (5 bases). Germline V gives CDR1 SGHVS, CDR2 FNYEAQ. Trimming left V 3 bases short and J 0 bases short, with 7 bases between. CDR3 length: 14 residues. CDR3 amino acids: CASSFRQSTDTQYF. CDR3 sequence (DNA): TGTGCCAGCAGCTTCCGACAGAGCACAGATACGCAGTATTTT.

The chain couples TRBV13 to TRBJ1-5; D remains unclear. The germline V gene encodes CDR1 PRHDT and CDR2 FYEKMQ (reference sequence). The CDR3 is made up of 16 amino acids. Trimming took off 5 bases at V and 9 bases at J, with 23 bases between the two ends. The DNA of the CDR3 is TGTGCCAGCAGCAAAACAGTGACGACGTTCGACGGGCCCCAGCATTTT. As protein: CASSKTVTTFDGPQHF.

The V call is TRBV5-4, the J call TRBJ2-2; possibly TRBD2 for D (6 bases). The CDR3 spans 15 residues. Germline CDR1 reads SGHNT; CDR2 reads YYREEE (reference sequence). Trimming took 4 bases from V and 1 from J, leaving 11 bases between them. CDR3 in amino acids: CASSRGDRNTGELFF. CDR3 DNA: TGTGCCAGCAGCCGCGGGGATCGGAACACCGGGGAGCTGTTTTTT. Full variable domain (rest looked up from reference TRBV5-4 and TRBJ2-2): ETGVTQSPTHLIKTRGQQVTLRCSSQSGHNTVSWYQQALGQGPQFIFQYYREEENGRGNFPPRFSGLQFPNYSSELNVNALELDDSALYLCASSRGDRNTGELFFGEGSRLTVL.